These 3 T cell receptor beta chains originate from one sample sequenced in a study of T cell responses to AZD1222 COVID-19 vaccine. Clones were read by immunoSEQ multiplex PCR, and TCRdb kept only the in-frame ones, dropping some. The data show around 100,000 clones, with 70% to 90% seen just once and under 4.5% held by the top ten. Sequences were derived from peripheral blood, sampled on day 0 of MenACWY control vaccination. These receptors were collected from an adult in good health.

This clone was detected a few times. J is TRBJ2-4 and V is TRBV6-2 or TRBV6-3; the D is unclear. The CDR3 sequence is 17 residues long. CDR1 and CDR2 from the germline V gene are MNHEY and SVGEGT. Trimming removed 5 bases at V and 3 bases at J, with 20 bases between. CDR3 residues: CASSKDPRARGKNIQYF. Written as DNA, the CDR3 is TGTGCCAGCAGTAAGGACCCCCGCGCCCGTGGCAAAAACATTCAGTACTTC.

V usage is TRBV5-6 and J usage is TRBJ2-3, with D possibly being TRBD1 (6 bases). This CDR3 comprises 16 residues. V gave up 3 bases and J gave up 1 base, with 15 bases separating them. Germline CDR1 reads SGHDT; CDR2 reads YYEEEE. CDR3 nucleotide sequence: TGTGCCAGCAGCTCTGGCGCAGGGGACGGCACAGATACGCAGTATTTT. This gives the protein CASSSGAGDGTDTQYF.

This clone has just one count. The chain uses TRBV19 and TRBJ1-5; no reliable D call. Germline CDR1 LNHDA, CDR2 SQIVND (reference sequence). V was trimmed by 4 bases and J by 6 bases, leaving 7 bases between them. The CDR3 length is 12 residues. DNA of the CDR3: TGTGCCAGTAGTACGTGGCGTCAGCCCCAGCATTTT. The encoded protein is CASSTWRQPQHF.